What follows are 21 T cell receptor beta chains derived from one specimen sequenced in a study of blood T cell repertoires in COVID-19. Generated by immunoSEQ multiplex PCR, the TCRdb table keeps only in-frame clones and is missing some. The table records about 150,000 clones, approximately 89% of them present only once. Specimen: peripheral blood. The origin of the receptors is a human donor in a cohort sampled during active COVID-19.

The V call is TRBV30, the J call TRBJ1-1, with 7 bases that match TRBD1. The CDR3 length is 13 residues. Trimming cost V 8 bases and J 6 bases; bases outside gene matches: 12. CDR1 and CDR2 from the germline V gene are GTSNPN and SVGIG (reference sequence). The chain's CDR3 is CAGSGTASSEAFF. CDR3 nucleotides: TGTGCCGGATCAGGGACAGCTAGTTCTGAAGCTTTCTTT.

The rearrangement joins TRBV10-3 to TRBJ2-2; weak D call: TRBD2 (7 bases). Trimming stripped 10 bases from V and 2 bases from J, with 14 bases between. The CDR3 is made up of 14 amino acids. Per germline, CDR1 ENHRY and CDR2 SYGVKD. As DNA, the CDR3 is TGTGCCACCGAGGGGGGGGGAAACACCGGGGAGCTGTTTTTT. Translated, it gives CATEGGGNTGELFF.

The chain employs TRBV5-8 and TRBJ2-2; TRBD1 matches 7 bases. Germline-derived CDR1 and CDR2 are SGHTS and YDEGEE. CDR3 size: 15 residues. The J segment lost 5 bases and the V segment lost 4 bases, leaving 8 bases of the junction unmatched. This CDR3 reads CASSRQGRATGELFF. DNA for the CDR3: TGTGCCAGCAGCCGACAGGGTAGAGCGACCGGGGAGCTGTTTTTT.

V and J are TRBV4-1 and TRBJ1-5, with 8 bases lining up with TRBD1. The V and J ends lost 4 bases and 7 bases, in that order; junction bases with no gene match: 6. The germline CDR1 and CDR2 sequences are MGHRA and YSYEKL. The CDR3 runs to 14 residues. CDR3 region: CASSPTGGQQPQHF. For the CDR3, the DNA is TGCGCCAGCAGCCCTACAGGGGGTCAACAGCCCCAGCATTTT.

J is TRBJ2-3 and V is TRBV19, with TRBD1 matching over 7 bases. V lost 3 bases to trimming and J lost 4 bases; unmatched junction nucleotides: 10. CDR3 length: 16 residues. Germline-derived CDR1 and CDR2 are LNHDA and SQIVND (reference sequence). The CDR3: CASSIKQGRSSDTQYF. CDR3 DNA: TGTGCCAGTAGTATCAAACAGGGGCGGTCGTCAGATACGCAGTATTTT. Together with reference TRBV19 and TRBJ2-3, the CDR3 gives the full variable domain: DGGITQSPKYLFRKEGQNVTLSCEQNLNHDAMYWYRQDPGQGLRLIYYSQIVNDFQKGDIAEGYSVSREKKESFPLTVTSAQKNPTAFYLCASSIKQGRSSDTQYFGPGTRLTVL.

The chain uses TRBV27 and TRBJ2-5, with D possibly being TRBD1 (6 bases). The CDR3 spans 12 residues. Trimming took 7 bases from V and 8 from J, leaving 14 bases between them. Looked up from germline, CDR1 is MNHEY and CDR2 is SMNVEV (reference sequence). The CDR3 loop is CASTSNRATQYF. CDR3 DNA sequence: TGTGCCAGCACCTCGAACAGGGCCACCCAGTACTTC.

This clone was recorded once. The rearrangement joins TRBV7-9 to TRBJ2-7, with 7 bases matching TRBD1. The CDR3 is 13 residues long. In germline, CDR1 is SEHNR, CDR2 FQNEAQ (reference sequence). V was pared by 5 bases and J by 2 bases, with 3 bases of the junction left unmatched. CDR3 coding DNA: TGTGCCAGCAGCCCGGGACAGACCTACGAGCAGTACTTC. Translated, it gives CASSPGQTYEQYF.

This chain links TRBV6-5 with TRBJ2-7; maybe TRBD1 (6 bases). Trimming stripped 0 bases from V and 6 bases from J, with 9 bases between. Germline loops: CDR1 MNHEY, CDR2 SVGAGI. This CDR3 comprises 13 residues. CDR3 loop: CASSYSGAGEQYF. The DNA of the CDR3 is TGTGCCAGCAGTTACTCGGGGGCCGGCGAGCAGTACTTC.

V and J are TRBV6-5 and TRBJ1-2, with 7 bases identical to TRBD1. Losses at the gene ends were 4 bases for V and 8 bases for J; bases not matched to a gene: 13. This CDR3 has 15 residues. Germline V gives CDR1 MNHEY, CDR2 SVGAGI. Written as DNA, the CDR3 is TGTGCCAGCAGTTCTACCCAACAGGGGAATCGAGGCTACACCTTC. Protein sequence: CASSSTQQGNRGYTF.

The chain joins TRBV9 to TRBJ1-1; TRBD1 matches at 7 bases. V shed 4 bases, J shed 3 bases, and the junction held 12 bases outside the gene matches. CDR3 length: 16 amino acids. Germline-derived CDR1 and CDR2 are SGDLS and YYNGEE. CDR3 nucleotides: TGTGCCAGCAGCCTATCAACAGGGGCTTTCGACACTGAAGCTTTCTTT. Translated, it gives CASSLSTGAFDTEAFF.

This chain connects TRBV13 to TRBJ1-1, with TRBD1 as a possible D gene (5 bases). V lost 7 bases, J lost 0 bases, and 21 bases lay in between. CDR1 is PRHDT and CDR2 is FYEKMQ in the germline V gene (reference sequence). There are 17 residues in the CDR3. CDR3 sequence: CASKMGRGTSMNTEAFF. The CDR3 DNA is TGTGCCAGCAAAATGGGGCGCGGGACTTCCATGAACACTGAAGCTTTCTTT.

The J gene is TRBJ1-1, the V gene TRBV30, with TRBD1 identical over 9 bases. V lost 3 bases to trimming and J lost 4 bases; unmatched junction nucleotides: 6. Germline CDR1 and CDR2: GTSNPN and SVGIG (reference sequence). The CDR3 totals 14 residues. The CDR3: CAWRQGQGGTEAFF. CDR3 in DNA: TGTGCCTGGAGACAGGGACAGGGCGGCACTGAAGCTTTCTTT. Filled out from reference TRBV30 and TRBJ1-1, the complete variable domain reads SQTIHQWPATLVQPVGSPLSLECTVEGTSNPNLYWYRQAAGRGLQLLFYSVGIGQISSEVPQNLSASRPQDRQFILSSKKLLLSDSGFYLCAWRQGQGGTEAFFGQGTRLTVV.

The chain employs TRBV2 and TRBJ1-5; D gene unclear. Per the germline V gene, CDR1 is SNHLY and CDR2 is FYNNEI. Trimming left V 7 bases short and J 0 bases short, with 13 bases between. This CDR3 has 15 residues. In DNA, the CDR3 is TGTGCCAGCAAACCGGGTTTCAATAGCAATCAGCCCCAGCATTTT. Its protein is CASKPGFNSNQPQHF.

As for this clone: This clone may be a read error of a much larger clone one base away. The chain is built from TRBV6-5 and TRBJ2-3; D is unresolved. Per germline, CDR1 MNHEY and CDR2 SVGAGI. Trimming pared 6 bases from V and 4 bases from J, leaving 8 bases between. This CDR3 is 12 amino acids long. The DNA for the CDR3 is TGTGCCAGCAGCCAAGAGGCAGATACGCAGTATTTT. Translating it yields CASSQEADTQYF.

The chain joins TRBV11-3 to TRBJ2-2; TRBD2 matches at 9 bases. The CDR3 sequence is 16 residues long. J lost 4 bases, V lost 3 bases, and 6 bases had no gene match. Germline assignment: CDR1 SGHNT and CDR2 YENEEA. Here the CDR3 reads CASSFGGGASTGELFF. CDR3 sequence (DNA): TGTGCCAGCAGCTTCGGCGGGGGGGCCAGCACCGGGGAGCTGTTTTTT.

This rearrangement joins TRBV4-1 to TRBJ2-3, with 7 bases aligning to TRBD2. CDR3 size: 16 residues. Trimming removed 1 base from V and 2 bases from J; junction bases left unmatched: 6. Germline CDR1 is MGHRA and CDR2 is YSYEKL. CDR3 nucleotide sequence: TGCGCCAGCAGCCAAGTAGGGCTAGCGGTCACAGATACGCAGTATTTT. Amino acid sequence: CASSQVGLAVTDTQYF.

This chain links TRBV28 with TRBJ2-3; TRBD1 agrees at 8 bases. This CDR3 is 14 amino acids long. The junction had 8 bases not matched to a gene; V was cut back by 7 bases and J by 5 bases. Per germline, CDR1 MDHEN and CDR2 SYDVKM. The CDR3 DNA reads as TGTGCCAGCACATGGACAGGGATGGTAGATACGCAGTATTTT. It is translated as CASTWTGMVDTQYF. The complete variable domain, with remaining parts taken from reference TRBV28 and TRBJ2-3, reads DVKVTQSSRYLVKRTGEKVFLECVQDMDHENMFWYRQDPGLGLRLIYFSYDVKMKEKGDIPEGYSVSREKKERFSLILESASTNQTSMYLCASTWTGMVDTQYFGPGTRLTVL.

The chain couples TRBV5-1 to TRBJ2-2; 7 bases are shared with TRBD2. V lost 4 bases to trimming and J lost 5 bases; unmatched junction nucleotides: 5. This CDR3 contains 14 residues. Germline V gives CDR1 SGHRS, CDR2 YFSETQ. CDR3: CASSRDGGTGELFF. CDR3 nucleotide sequence: TGCGCCAGCAGCAGGGACGGGGGGACCGGGGAGCTGTTTTTT. The full variable domain, its missing parts supplied by reference TRBV5-1 and TRBJ2-2, is KAGVTQTPRYLIKTRGQQVTLSCSPISGHRSVSWYQQTPGQGLQFLFEYFSETQRNKGNFPGRFSGRQFSNSRSEMNVSTLELGDSALYLCASSRDGGTGELFFGEGSRLTVL.

V usage is TRBV3-1 (or the pseudogene TRBV3-2) and J usage is TRBJ2-1; 10 nucleotides align to TRBD1. V shed 6 bases, J shed 6 bases, and the junction held 11 bases outside the gene matches. Looked up from germline, CDR1 is LGHDT and CDR2 is YNNKEL (reference sequence). The CDR3 has 16 residues. The CDR3 DNA follows: TGTGCCAGCAGTCGACCGGGACAGGGGTCCCTCAATGAGCAGTTCTTC. Residues: CASSRPGQGSLNEQFF.

The CDR3 nucleotides read TGCGCCAGCAGCTTAGGACAGGGGGGGAACACTGAAGCTTTCTTT. It specifies CASSLGQGGNTEAFF. The chain is built from TRBV5-1 and TRBJ1-1; TRBD1 matches 10 bases. Germline loops: CDR1 SGHRS, CDR2 YFSETQ. This CDR3 contains 15 residues. Trimming removed 2 bases from V and 1 base from J; junction bases left unmatched: 2.

The CDR3 spells CASSFRPGQNNQPQHF. CDR3 nucleotides: TGTGCCAGCAGTTTTCGACCGGGACAGAACAATCAGCCCCAGCATTTT. This chain connects TRBV6-2 or TRBV6-3 to TRBJ1-5; 7 nucleotides line up with TRBD1. The V gene end was trimmed by 4 bases and the J gene end by 3 bases; junction bases not matched to a gene: 9. The CDR3 has 16 amino acids. Germline V CDR1 and CDR2: MNHEY, SVGEGT.